This T cell receptor (beta chain) originates from a study of cytomegalovirus exposure and HLA in healthy donors. Study results and limitations: It was reported that TCR beta sequences correctly inferred the HLA-A and HLA-B alleles for most subjects.

Notes on this clone: Its target is not known.

The CDR3 extends over 11 amino acids. Looked up from germline, CDR1 is SEHNR and CDR2 is FQNEAQ (reference sequence). Trimming removed 8 bases at V and 1 base at J, with 5 bases between. The PCR ran on 60 Vbeta and 13 Jbeta primers. This table comes from immunoSEQ multiplex PCR, and its TCRdb copy is limited to in-frame clones, with some not included. Of fewer than 150,000 clones in the sample, 82% were seen once. The sample comprised PBMCs. The V gene is TRBV7-9, the J gene TRBJ1-1; D ambiguous. The TCR comes from a woman younger than 35 in good health and CMV-seronegative. CDR3 sequence: CASSGNTEAFF. The CDR3 coding sequence is TGTGCCAGCTCCGGGAACACTGAAGCTTTCTTT.